The 21 T cell receptor beta chains below come from one sample, sequenced in a study of patients and donors after allogeneic stem cell transplantation. TCRdb ran MiXCR on the RT-PCR reads and lists one entry per CDR3 protein. This table holds about a million distinct CDR3 sequences, 18% found once. The sequencing input was blood, either unsorted or a sorted T cell fraction (not recorded which). The receptor set was obtained from a human donor who was either an allogeneic HSCT recipient or a stem cell or donor lymphocyte infusion donor (not recorded which). It is not recorded whose cells these are; they may come from a transplant donor.

The V call is TRBV5-1, the J call TRBJ2-1; 9 bases align to TRBD2. The germline V gene encodes CDR1 SGHRS and CDR2 YFSETQ. The length of the CDR3 is 16 residues. Trimming took 4 bases from V and 6 from J; bases not matched to a gene: 11. The CDR3 DNA follows: TGCGCCAGCAGCGGTTCGGGGACTAGCCCGTTCAATGAGCAGTTCTTC. It is translated as CASSGSGTSPFNEQFF. Supplemented by reference TRBV5-1 and TRBJ2-1, the full variable domain reads KAGVTQTPRYLIKTRGQQVTLSCSPISGHRSVSWYQQTPGQGLQFLFEYFSETQRNKGNFPGRFSGRQFSNSRSEMNVSTLELGDSALYLCASSGSGTSPFNEQFFGPGTRLTVL.

The V and J genes are TRBV4-3 and TRBJ1-5; unclear D gene. The CDR3 has 15 residues. Germline values: CDR1 LGHNA, CDR2 YSLEER. V lost 2 bases and J lost 0, with 8 bases in between. The CDR3 sequence: CASSQSLSSNQPQHF. The CDR3 DNA reads as TGCGCCAGCAGCCAAAGTTTGAGTAGCAATCAGCCCCAGCATTTT.

This sequence joins TRBV11-1 and TRBJ2-5; 9 positions match TRBD2. Germline CDR1 and CDR2: SGHAT and FQDESV (reference sequence). V trimming: 3 bases; J trimming: 5 bases; junction bases outside the gene matches: 16. The CDR3 is 18 residues long. The CDR3 loop is CASSLGLAGPFARETQYF. The CDR3 DNA sequence: TGTGCCAGCAGCTTGGGTCTAGCGGGGCCGTTCGCTCGGGAGACCCAGTACTTC. Combining the CDR3 with reference TRBV11-1 and TRBJ2-5 gives the whole variable domain EAEVAQSPRYKITEKSQAVAFWCDPISGHATLYWYRQILGQGPELLVQFQDESVVDDSQLPKDRFSAERLKGVDSTLKIQPAELGDSAMYLCASSLGLAGPFARETQYFGPGTRLLVL.

This clonotype showed up just once. The chain has TRBV4-1 and TRBJ2-1; D unresolved. Between the trimmed V and J ends, which lost 5 bases and 6 bases, there was a span of 14 bases. There are 14 residues in the CDR3. Germline-derived CDR1 and CDR2 are MGHRA and YSYEKL. The DNA of the CDR3 is TGCGCCAGCAGCTCCCCCTCCCTCCCCAATGAGCAGTTCTTC. It codes for CASSSPSLPNEQFF.

This clonotype was detected only a few times. J is TRBJ2-5 and V is TRBV11-2, with 8 bases matching TRBD1. Germline V gene sequence: CDR1 SGHAT, CDR2 FQNNGV. V shed 5 bases and J 5 bases; nucleotides not matched to a gene: 7. This CDR3 contains 14 residues. CDR3 protein: CASSRMDRVETQYF. CDR3 bases: TGTGCCAGCAGCCGTATGGACAGGGTGGAGACCCAGTACTTC. Complete variable domain (other parts from reference TRBV11-2 and TRBJ2-5): EAGVAQSPRYKIIEKRQSVAFWCNPISGHATLYWYQQILGQGPKLLIQFQNNGVVDDSQLPKDRFSAERLKGVDSTLKIQPAKLEDSAVYLCASSRMDRVETQYFGPGTRLLVL.

In this sample, this clonotype turned up a few times. The V call is TRBV12-3 or TRBV12-4, the J call TRBJ2-1; 13 bases agree with TRBD2. This CDR3 has 16 residues. The V gene end was trimmed by 2 bases and the J gene end by 9 bases; junction bases not matched to a gene: 7. This chain's CDR3 is CASSLRGTSGDREQFF. CDR3 nucleotide sequence: TGTGCCAGCAGTTTACGGGGGACTAGCGGGGACCGTGAGCAGTTCTTC.

Only a few counts were recorded for this clonotype. The chain combines TRBV5-1 with TRBJ2-1; D is possibly TRBD1 or TRBD2 (5 bases each). Germline assignment: CDR1 SGHRS and CDR2 YFSETQ. V shed 1 base and J shed 8 bases, with 13 bases lying between them. This CDR3 is built from 14 residues. The CDR3 sequence: CASSLSGPPDEQFF. Written as DNA, the CDR3 is TGCGCCAGCAGCTTGTCGGGACCCCCGGATGAGCAGTTCTTC.

This clonotype was observed a handful of times. The chain carries TRBV20-1 and TRBJ2-7, with D hard to call. V lost 0 bases and J 0 bases, leaving 9 bases between the germline ends. CDR1 DFQATT and CDR2 SNEGSKA come from the germline V gene (reference sequence). The CDR3 is 14 amino acids. The CDR3 sequence is CSARDEIFSYEQYF. CDR3 bases: TGCAGTGCTAGAGATGAGATTTTCTCCTACGAGCAGTACTTC.

The chain uses TRBV9 and TRBJ2-1, with D uncertain. CDR3 length: 16 amino acids. Trimming cost V 0 bases and J 7 bases, with 17 bases left between them. The germline gives CDR1 SGDLS, CDR2 YYNGEE. The CDR3: CASSVDPFPGRNEQFF. Here the CDR3 DNA reads TGTGCCAGCAGCGTAGACCCTTTTCCCGGGCGGAATGAGCAGTTCTTC.

This clonotype was detected a few times. The chain is built from TRBV6-2 or TRBV6-3 and TRBJ2-1; D might be TRBD2 (5 bases). CDR1 MNHEY and CDR2 SVGEGT come from the germline V gene. Trimming took off 7 bases at V and 0 bases at J, with 7 bases between the two ends. The CDR3 is 13 amino acids. CDR3 sequence: CASKGSSYNEQFF. Here the CDR3 DNA reads TGTGCCAGCAAAGGGAGCTCCTACAATGAGCAGTTCTTC.

CDR3 region: CASSPPLGAGYNEQFF. The CDR3 DNA reads as TGTGCCAGCAGCCCCCCCCTGGGAGCGGGGTACAATGAGCAGTTCTTC. The gene calls are TRBV7-2 and TRBJ2-1; 7 bases line up with TRBD2. V shed 5 bases and J 4 bases; nucleotides not matched to a gene: 11. The germline gives CDR1 SGHTA, CDR2 FQGNSA. The CDR3 extends over 16 amino acids. Full variable domain (rest looked up from reference TRBV7-2 and TRBJ2-1): GAGVSQSPSNKVTEKGKDVELRCDPISGHTALYWYRQSLGQGLEFLIYFQGNSAPDKSGLPSDRFSAERTGGSVSTLTIQRTQQEDSAVYLCASSPPLGAGYNEQFFGPGTRLTVL.

V is TRBV9 and J is TRBJ2-7; tentative D call: TRBD1 (7 bases). V dropped 3 bases and J dropped 2 bases, with 15 bases sitting between them. The CDR3 is 15 residues long. Germline V gene lookup returns CDR1 SGDLS and CDR2 YYNGEE. The CDR3 here is CASSEGGGITYEQYF. Written as DNA, the CDR3 is TGTGCCAGCAGCGAAGGGGGCGGGATCACCTACGAGCAGTACTTC.

This clonotype was observed a few times. The chain carries TRBV20-1 and TRBJ2-7, with 7 positions matching TRBD2. This CDR3 is 15 amino acids long. J was trimmed by 5 bases and V by 5 bases; bases with no gene match: 15. Germline V gene sequence: CDR1 DFQATT, CDR2 SNEGSKA (reference sequence). The CDR3 nucleotides read TGCAGTGCTCCGAGTCGCGCTAGCGGTTCCCACGAGCAGTACTTC. Translating gives CSAPSRASGSHEQYF.

The rearrangement joins TRBV3-1 to TRBJ2-1; 8 bases match TRBD2. Germline V gene data show CDR1 as LGHDT and CDR2 as YNNKEL (reference sequence). With 1 base clipped from V and 8 bases from J, the junction kept 4 bases outside the gene matches. This CDR3 spans 14 amino acids. CDR3 residues: CASSQGLAIDEQFF. The CDR3 bases are TGTGCCAGCAGCCAAGGACTAGCGATCGATGAGCAGTTCTTC.

This chain uses TRBV12-3 or TRBV12-4 with TRBJ2-1; D gene ambiguous. The V end lost 5 bases, the J end lost 10 bases, and 24 bases lay between the germline ends. This CDR3 comprises 16 residues. The CDR3 here is CASSPPMAYGRREQFF. The CDR3 region has the DNA TGTGCCAGCAGTCCCCCCATGGCATATGGACGAAGGGAGCAGTTCTTC.

This clonotype was found a few times. The rearrangement links TRBV12-3 or TRBV12-4 to TRBJ1-3; TRBD1 is a possible D gene (5 bases). V lost 4 bases, J lost 2 bases, and 6 bases lay in between. The length of the CDR3 is 13 residues. The CDR3 sequence: CASSWGAGNTIYF. The CDR3, as DNA: TGTGCCAGCAGTTGGGGGGCTGGAAACACCATATATTTT.

This chain connects TRBV2 to TRBJ2-1; D perhaps matches TRBD2 (7 bases). Germline V CDR1 and CDR2: SNHLY, FYNNEI. V lost 8 bases to trimming and J lost 7 bases, with 15 bases between them. The length of the CDR3 is 13 residues. In DNA form, the CDR3 reads TGTGCCAGCGGGGGGGCCACTTCTAATGAGCAGTTCTTC. This encodes CASGGATSNEQFF. The full variable domain, with the rest looked up from reference TRBV2 and TRBJ2-1, is EPEVTQTPSHQVTQMGQEVILRCVPISNHLYFYWYRQILGQKVEFLVSFYNNEISEKSEIFDDQFSVERPDGSNFTLKIRSTKLEDSAMYFCASGGATSNEQFFGPGTRLTVL.

The rearrangement joins TRBV7-9 to TRBJ1-6; a weak D match, TRBD1 (6 bases). V was trimmed by 1 base and J by 10 bases, leaving 14 bases between them. Germline CDR1 is SEHNR and CDR2 is FQNEAQ (reference sequence). CDR3 length: 15 amino acids. The CDR3 loop reads CASSLGRGRISPLHF. CDR3 bases: TGTGCCAGCAGCTTAGGACGGGGGCGCATCTCACCCCTCCACTTT.

This rearrangement joins TRBV13 to TRBJ2-1; 8 bases match TRBD2. Trimming at V came to 6 bases and at J to 13 bases, leaving 14 bases not matched to a gene. Germline V gives CDR1 PRHDT, CDR2 FYEKMQ (reference sequence). CDR3 size: 14 residues. CDR3 in DNA: TGTGCCAGCAGGAAGGCGGGGGGCCCCCCCCGACAGTTCTTC. Translation: CASRKAGGPPRQFF.

The rearrangement links TRBV24-1 to TRBJ2-1, with D perhaps TRBD1 or TRBD2 (5 bases each). The CDR3 spans 15 residues. From germline, CDR1 is KGHDR and CDR2 SFDVKD. Trimming took off 1 base at V and 10 bases at J, with 16 bases between the two ends. The CDR3 nucleotides are TGTGCCACCAGTGATTTAGGGGAGAAATCAAGGGAGCAGTTCTTC. This gives the protein CATSDLGEKSREQFF.

V is TRBV7-9 and J is TRBJ2-1, with D possibly TRBD1 on 5 matching bases. Trimming took 5 bases from V and 0 from J, leaving 11 bases between them. There are 15 residues in the CDR3. Per germline, CDR1 SEHNR and CDR2 FQNEAQ (reference sequence). As DNA, the CDR3 is TGTGCCAGCAGCGACAGACGGGTCTCCTACAATGAGCAGTTCTTC. Translating it yields CASSDRRVSYNEQFF. The entire variable domain, with the rest obtained from reference TRBV7-9 and TRBJ2-1, is as follows: DTGVSQNPRHKITKRGQNVTFRCDPISEHNRLYWYRQTLGQGPEFLTYFQNEAQLEKSRLLSDRFSAERPKGSFSTLEIQRTEQGDSAMYLCASSDRRVSYNEQFFGPGTRLTVL.